Given below is one TCR beta chain in context. Study processing details: Nucleated cell counts were estimated from reference gene primer amplification. Profiling relied on immunoSEQ multiplex PCR, and the TCRdb table lists in-frame clones only, not all of them. V and J calls and clone size follow that table, whereas D and trimming were derived from the DNA. Of some 390,000 clones listed, just under 90% were seen once; the top ten hold about 1.7%. The data belong to a study of blood T cell repertoires in COVID-19. The CDR3 has 15 residues. In germline, CDR1 is MNHEY, CDR2 SMNVEV (reference sequence). J gave up 6 bases and V 2 bases, and 8 bases lay outside the gene matches. Enrolled through a virtual design, the participants were between 18 and 89 years of age and came from under 30 US areas.

The sample comprised PBMCs or T cells enriched from blood (not recorded which). The chain has TRBV27 and TRBJ2-3, with 7 bases identical to TRBD2. The clonotype was recovered from a woman aged 25 to 39 who had recovered from COVID-19. The CDR3 loop reads CASSLMPGREDTQYF. The CDR3 nucleotides are TGTGCCAGCAGTTTAATGCCAGGGAGGGAGGATACGCAGTATTTT.